This TCR beta chain was obtained from a study of blood T cell repertoires in COVID-19. For the study at large: T cells, B-cell-depleted T cells, or PBMCs supplied cDNA or gDNA.

Sequencing used immunoSEQ multiplex PCR; TCRdb keeps in-frame clones, though not all of them. The sample lists almost 250,000 clones, around 87% seen once, with about 1.5% in the top ten. Cohort allocation depended upon clinical history that participants reported. Cohort 3 recovery required two negative PCRs, clearance, or symptom resolution. Specimen: PBMCs or T cells enriched from blood (not recorded which). The TCR was taken from a woman aged 50 to 60 who had recovered from COVID-19.

CDR3 nucleotide sequence: TGTGCCAGTAGTATAGTAGCGAGAGAAAAACTGTTTTTT. It yields the protein CASSIVAREKLFF. The chain joins TRBV19 to TRBJ1-4, with unresolved D. Trimming took off 1 base at V and 8 bases at J, with 8 bases between the two ends. CDR1 and CDR2 (germline): LNHDA, SQIVND (reference sequence). The CDR3 runs 13 residues.